The 8 T cell receptor beta chains in this list originate from one sample, sequenced in a study of PD-1 blockade in classical Hodgkin lymphoma. After autologous stem cell transplantation all patients relapsed, and prior brentuximab vedotin exposure differed between cohorts. The assay was immunoSEQ multiplex PCR, and TCRdb's table has in-frame clones only and misses some. The sample lists 40,000 to 65,000 clones; around 85% were seen once. Sequenced here: peripheral blood mononuclear cells (PBMCs), sampled at baseline. The receptors stem from a human donor with classical Hodgkin lymphoma.

The chain links TRBV6-5 to TRBJ2-7, with TRBD2 identical over 11 bases. The CDR3 is 15 amino acids. Germline loops: CDR1 MNHEY, CDR2 SVGAGI. Germline trimming cut 7 bases from V and 4 bases from J; bases unmatched to any gene: 9. The CDR3 loop reads CASNPTSGNLYEQYF. The CDR3 region has the DNA TGTGCCAGCAATCCGACTAGCGGGAACTTGTACGAGCAGTACTTC.

This sequence joins TRBV6-5 and TRBJ1-1; D is undetermined. V shed 2 bases and J shed 1 base, with 8 bases lying between them. This CDR3 comprises 14 residues. Germline CDR1 reads MNHEY; CDR2 reads SVGAGI. The CDR3 DNA reads TGTGCCAGCAGTTACACAGAGAAGAACACTGAAGCTTTCTTT. As protein: CASSYTEKNTEAFF.

This clone has only a few counts. The V gene is TRBV7-9, the J gene TRBJ1-1; D perhaps matches TRBD1 (5 bases). CDR3 length: 13 amino acids. Germline V gene data show CDR1 as SEHNR and CDR2 as FQNEAQ (reference sequence). V lost 4 bases and J lost 3, with 9 bases in between. The CDR3 DNA follows: TGTGCCAGCAGCTCGACAGTGGACACTGAAGCTTTCTTT. Its translation: CASSSTVDTEAFF.

A few counts support this clone. The chain links TRBV6-7 to TRBJ2-6, with D uncertain. TRBV6-7 is annotated as an ORF whose role is uncertain. The CDR3 extends over 17 amino acids. V was trimmed by 5 bases and J by 0 bases, leaving 14 bases between them. In DNA, the CDR3 is TGTGCCAGCAGTACCGACTCTCTCTGCTCTGGGGCCAACGTCCTGACTTTC. Amino acids: CASSTDSLCSGANVLTF.

V usage is TRBV11-3 and J usage is TRBJ2-2; D is unclear. The CDR3 totals 12 residues. The V and J ends lost 5 bases and 7 bases respectively, with 8 bases between them. Germline loops: CDR1 SGHNT, CDR2 YENEEA. The CDR3 nucleotides read TGTGCCAGCAGCGCAGAGGTCGGGGAGCTGTTTTTT. Its translation: CASSAEVGELFF.

V is TRBV7-6 and J is TRBJ2-2, with D maybe TRBD1 (6 bases). The germline gives CDR1 SGHVS, CDR2 FNYEAQ. Trimming took off 1 base at V and 0 bases at J, with 12 bases between the two ends. This CDR3 has 17 residues. The chain's CDR3 is CASSLVQQGPNTGELFF. For the CDR3, the DNA is TGTGCCAGCAGCTTAGTTCAGCAGGGGCCGAACACCGGGGAGCTGTTTTTT. Full variable domain (rest looked up from reference TRBV7-6 and TRBJ2-2): GAGVSQSPRYKVTKRGQDVALRCDPISGHVSLYWYRQALGQGPEFLTYFNYEAQQDKSGLPNDRFSAERPEGSISTLTIQRTEQRDSAMYRCASSLVQQGPNTGELFFGEGSRLTVL.

The genes are TRBV19 and TRBJ2-6, with D perhaps matching TRBD2 (5 bases). The CDR3 is 14 amino acids. CDR1 LNHDA and CDR2 SQIVND come from the germline V gene (reference sequence). Between the trimmed V and J ends, which lost 5 bases and 1 base, there was a span of 6 bases. Written as DNA, the CDR3 is TGTGCCAGTAGTTGGAGGTCTGGGGCCAACGTCCTGACTTTC. Its translation: CASSWRSGANVLTF.

This chain connects TRBV6-6 to TRBJ1-2; 10 bases map to TRBD1. Looked up from germline, CDR1 is MNHNY and CDR2 is SVGAGI (reference sequence). The CDR3 sequence is 16 residues long. V dropped 4 bases and J dropped 5; count of bases not matched to a gene: 10. In nucleotides, the CDR3 is TGTGCCAGCAGTTCCGGAGTCGGGGACAGGGGTTATGGCTACACCTTC. This encodes CASSSGVGDRGYGYTF.